This T cell receptor (beta chain) was captured by sequencing in a study of CD8 T cells in Susac syndrome. FACS was used to enrich TEMRA cells, whereas the CD8+ and CD4+ T cells were obtained by negative isolation. With random hexamers, reverse transcription was performed on about 0.5 to 1 ug of RNA. Multiplex PCR with immunoSEQ amplified the TCR beta CDR3 across 54 Vbeta and 13 Jbeta. Each CDR3 protein gets one entry after TCRdb re-called the immunoSEQ multiplex PCR reads with MiXCR. Of 180,000 or so distinct CDR3 sequences in the sample, 90% to 95% were seen once. CDR3 length: 13 residues. Germline V gene lookup returns CDR1 KGHDR and CDR2 SFDVKD. Trimming left V 4 bases short and J 6 bases short, with 9 bases between.

The material sequenced was CD4+ T cells from PBMCs. The TCR comes from a human donor with multiple sclerosis. The chain joins TRBV24-1 to TRBJ2-1, with D hard to call. CDR3 residues: CATSDPFFNEQFF. In DNA, the CDR3 is TGTGCCACCAGTGACCCTTTCTTCAATGAGCAGTTCTTC.